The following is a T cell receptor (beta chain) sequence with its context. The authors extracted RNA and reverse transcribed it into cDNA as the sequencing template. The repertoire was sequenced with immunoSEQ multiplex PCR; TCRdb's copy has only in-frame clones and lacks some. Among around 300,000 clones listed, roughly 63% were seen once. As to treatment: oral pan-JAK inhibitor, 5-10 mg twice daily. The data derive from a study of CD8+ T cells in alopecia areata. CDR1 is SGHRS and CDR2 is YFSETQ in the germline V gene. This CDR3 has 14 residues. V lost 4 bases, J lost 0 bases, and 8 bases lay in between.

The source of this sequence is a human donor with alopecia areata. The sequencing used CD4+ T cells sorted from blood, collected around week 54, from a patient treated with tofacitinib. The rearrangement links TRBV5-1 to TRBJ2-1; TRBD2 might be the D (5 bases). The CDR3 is CASSGLNSYNEQFF. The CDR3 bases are TGCGCCAGCAGCGGACTGAACTCCTACAATGAGCAGTTCTTC.